These 22 T cell receptor beta chains came from one sample sequenced in a study of T cells in Graves' hyperthyroidism and ophthalmopathy. RNA transcripts served as the template for amplifying TCR beta CDR3 regions. An initial round of RT-PCR targeting the TCR CDR3 relied on the HTBI primer set. TCRdb recomputed calls from the multiplex PCR reads with MiXCR, one row per CDR3 protein. The repertoire holds 500,000 to 550,000 distinct CDR3 sequences, under 25% seen once, with roughly 29% in the top ten. Material: blood. The receptors were sampled from a man between 18 and 35 years old with Graves' hyperthyroidism.

There are many counts of this clonotype. The chain links TRBV2 to TRBJ1-5; 8 positions agree with TRBD1. Per the germline V gene, CDR1 is SNHLY and CDR2 is FYNNEI. Unmatched junction bases numbered 10, after V lost 7 bases and J lost 5 bases. The CDR3 covers 15 residues. Here the CDR3 DNA reads TGTGCCAGCACCATTCACTCAGGGGGCGATCAGCCCCAGCATTTT. It specifies CASTIHSGGDQPQHF.

The rearrangement joins TRBV11-2 to TRBJ2-2, with 10 positions matching TRBD1. Germline CDR1 SGHAT, CDR2 FQNNGV. There are 18 residues in the CDR3. V dropped 0 bases and J dropped 4; count of bases not matched to a gene: 8. The CDR3 nucleotides are TGTGCCAGCAGCTTAGATCTGGGGACAGGGGAGGGCACCGGGGAGCTGTTTTTT. Protein sequence: CASSLDLGTGEGTGELFF.

This clonotype has ten or more counts. V and J are TRBV10-3 and TRBJ1-1; no clear D gene. Germline CDR1 and CDR2: ENHRY and SYGVKD. Trimming stripped 2 bases from V and 3 bases from J, with 10 bases between. The length of the CDR3 is 14 residues. CDR3 region: CAISEDISYTEAFF. CDR3 DNA: TGTGCCATCAGTGAGGACATCAGCTACACTGAAGCTTTCTTT.

This clonotype appeared many times. The junction differs from germline at one of its ends, possibly a read error. CDR3 DNA: TGCAGTGCTAGAGATCAACGGGGAAACTCCTACGGGCAGTACTTC. Translation gives CSARDQRGNSYGQYF. The chain combines TRBV20-1 with TRBJ2-7; D perhaps matches TRBD2 (5 bases). The CDR3 has 15 amino acids. Germline CDR1 is DFQATT and CDR2 is SNEGSKA (reference sequence).

The rearrangement joins TRBV4-2 to TRBJ1-5; the D gene is possibly TRBD1 (5 bases). In germline, CDR1 is LGHNA, CDR2 YNFKEQ. The CDR3 is 16 residues long. V shed 2 bases and J shed 3 bases, with 14 bases lying between them. The CDR3 DNA is TGTGCCAGCAGCCAAATCGATCAGGGCCTCAATCAGCCCCAGCATTTT. Translating it yields CASSQIDQGLNQPQHF.

This clonotype was seen repeatedly, ten times or more. The genes are TRBV5-1 and TRBJ2-7; a possible D gene is TRBD1 (5 bases). V was cut by 0 bases and J by 2 bases, with 12 bases left in between. This CDR3 comprises 15 residues. From germline, CDR1 is SGHRS and CDR2 YFSETQ. The CDR3 loop reads CASSLEQDGTYEQYF. The DNA for the CDR3 is TGCGCCAGCAGCTTGGAACAGGATGGCACCTACGAGCAGTACTTC. Looking up the rest from reference TRBV5-1 and TRBJ2-7 gives the full variable domain: KAGVTQTPRYLIKTRGQQVTLSCSPISGHRSVSWYQQTPGQGLQFLFEYFSETQRNKGNFPGRFSGRQFSNSRSEMNVSTLELGDSALYLCASSLEQDGTYEQYFGPGTRLTVT.

This clonotype was seen at least ten times. The chain uses TRBV6-4 and TRBJ1-2, with TRBD1 identical over 8 bases. The germline V gene has CDR1 MRHNA and CDR2 SNTAGT. V was clipped by 2 bases and J by 1 base; unmatched bases: 6. The CDR3 has 16 residues. In DNA, the CDR3 is TGTGCCAGCAGTGACAACCAGGGGGCACTTAACTATGGCTACACCTTC. Protein product: CASSDNQGALNYGYTF.

This clonotype appeared many times. This chain joins TRBV28 and TRBJ2-4, with 10 bases fitting TRBD1. There are 16 residues in the CDR3. V was clipped by 5 bases and J by 7 bases; unmatched bases: 11. The germline gives CDR1 MDHEN, CDR2 SYDVKM. CDR3 bases: TGTGCCAGCAGTACCCAGGGACAGGGGTTCATGAACATTCAGTACTTC. Its protein product is CASSTQGQGFMNIQYF.

As to this clonotype: No conserved phenylalanine or tryptophan is present at the end of the CDR3, so a read error is the likely explanation. No DNA is shown, since the ends of the CDR3 on it are uncertain; the CDR3 is the one TCRdb lists. The V gene is TRBV28, the J gene TRBJ2-2. Germline lookup yields CDR1 MDHEN and CDR2 SYDVKM. The CDR3 totals 11 residues, both ends included. The CDR3 loop is CASSLSGELFL.

This clonotype was observed at least ten times. The CDR3 region is CASSPTGLAGGGETQYF. The DNA for the CDR3 is TGTGCCAGCAGCCCCACGGGGTTAGCGGGGGGGGGAGAGACCCAGTACTTC. The J gene is TRBJ2-5, the V gene TRBV9; 11 bases match TRBD2. Germline V gene sequence: CDR1 SGDLS, CDR2 YYNGEE. V gave up 4 bases and J gave up 4 bases; unmatched junction bases: 12. The CDR3 has 17 amino acids.

This clonotype has a count of ten or more. This chain joins TRBV12-3 or TRBV12-4 and TRBJ2-1, with 7 bases that match TRBD2. The CDR3 covers 15 residues. Trimming took 1 base from V and 7 from J; bases not matched to a gene: 7. The DNA for the CDR3 is TGTGCCAGCAGTTTAGACGCACTAGCGAGTAATGAGCAGTTCTTC. Its translation is CASSLDALASNEQFF.

This clonotype has a count of ten or more. The chain links TRBV19 to TRBJ2-2; 8 bases align to TRBD2. V trimming: 7 bases; J trimming: 2 bases; junction bases outside the gene matches: 9. This CDR3 comprises 16 residues. Germline V gene sequence: CDR1 LNHDA, CDR2 SQIVND (reference sequence). CDR3 amino acids: CASTGGRAVNTGELFF. In DNA form, the CDR3 reads TGTGCCAGTACGGGGGGGCGCGCCGTTAACACCGGGGAGCTGTTTTTT.

This clonotype occurred once. Lacking the conserved final phenylalanine or tryptophan, this CDR3 likely reflects a read error. V usage is TRBV11-1 and J usage is TRBJ2-2; tentatively, D is TRBD2 (5 bases). Deletions cut 8 bases from V and 3 bases from J, with 19 bases between. Germline-derived CDR1 and CDR2 are SGHAT and FQDESV (reference sequence). The CDR3 covers 16 residues. The CDR3 DNA reads as TGTGCCAGCCTTTTAAATGGCGGACTCCACACCGGGGAGCTGTTTGTT. Protein: CASLLNGGLHTGELFV.

The V and J genes are TRBV7-8 and TRBJ1-2; 9 bases match TRBD1. Germline-derived CDR1 and CDR2 are SGHVS and FQNEAQ. The CDR3 covers 17 residues. Trimming removed 4 bases from V and 4 bases from J; junction bases left unmatched: 13. For the CDR3, the DNA is TGTGCCAGCAGCTCCGGGACAGGGAGAGAGGCCCCCTATGGCTACACCTTC. Its protein product is CASSSGTGREAPYGYTF.

A few counts support this clonotype. This rearrangement joins TRBV6-1 to TRBJ2-7; 9 bases fit TRBD2. Germline CDR1 reads MNHNS; CDR2 reads SASEGT. The CDR3 runs 15 residues. J gave up 5 bases and V 6 bases, and 11 bases lay outside the gene matches. CDR3: CASSQISGSEHEQYF. Here the CDR3 DNA reads TGTGCCAGCAGCCAAATTAGCGGGAGTGAGCACGAGCAGTACTTC.

Many counts were recorded for this clonotype. DNA of the CDR3: TGTGCCAGCAGTCCCAAACAGGGGGCGAGCTATGGCTACACCTTC. Amino acid sequence: CASSPKQGASYGYTF. This chain joins TRBV27 and TRBJ1-2, with 9 bases matching TRBD1. There are 15 residues in the CDR3. V was clipped by 5 bases and J by 4 bases; unmatched bases: 8. Germline V CDR1 and CDR2: MNHEY, SMNVEV (reference sequence).

This clonotype was observed at least ten times. The rearrangement joins TRBV6-5 to TRBJ2-2, with a weak D call TRBD2 (5 bases). CDR1 MNHEY and CDR2 SVGAGI come from the germline V gene. CDR3 length: 17 amino acids. Trimming pared 0 bases from V and 0 bases from J, leaving 11 bases between. DNA of the CDR3: TGTGCCAGCAGTTACTCGATACCAGCGGCGAACACCGGGGAGCTGTTTTTT. It yields the protein CASSYSIPAANTGELFF.

This clonotype was detected many times. V is TRBV28 and J is TRBJ2-7; either TRBD1 or TRBD2 may fit D (6 bases each). V was shortened by 5 bases and J by 1 base, with 9 bases between the two germline ends. The CDR3 is made up of 13 amino acids. Germline V gene sequence: CDR1 MDHEN, CDR2 SYDVKM. CDR3 nucleotides: TGTGCCAGCAGTGGGGGGCTGTCCTACGAGCAGTACTTC. It yields the protein CASSGGLSYEQYF.

This clonotype came up many times. The chain uses TRBV15 and TRBJ2-3, with D uncertain. Trimming took off 3 bases at V and 0 bases at J, with 10 bases between the two ends. Germline values: CDR1 LNHNV, CDR2 YYDKDF (reference sequence). CDR3 length: 15 residues. Here the CDR3 DNA reads TGTGCCACCAGCAGTGACTGGGGTAGCACAGATACGCAGTATTTT. This translates into CATSSDWGSTDTQYF.

The sample holds a few counts of this clonotype. This chain links TRBV4-1 with TRBJ1-2; D gene unclear. Germline V gene lookup returns CDR1 MGHRA and CDR2 YSYEKL. The length of the CDR3 is 15 residues. The V end lost 7 bases, the J end lost 8 bases, and 23 bases lay between the germline ends. DNA of the CDR3: TGCGCCAGCATCCCCCAAGGCGGGCTCGGGAAGGGCTACACCTTC. Protein sequence: CASIPQGGLGKGYTF.

This clonotype was found many times. The J gene is TRBJ2-2, the V gene TRBV28; possibly TRBD1 for D (6 bases). Trimming stripped 6 bases from V and 4 bases from J, with 15 bases between. The CDR3 extends over 15 amino acids. Germline CDR1 and CDR2: MDHEN and SYDVKM. The CDR3 DNA follows: TGTGCCAGCAGCTCCCGGGACATTCTCACCGGGGAGCTGTTTTTT. Its translation is CASSSRDILTGELFF.

The V call is TRBV20-1, the J call TRBJ2-2; 10 nucleotides line up with TRBD1. The V segment lost 5 bases and the J segment 1 base; nucleotides outside the gene matches: 4. There are 15 residues in the CDR3. Per the germline V gene, CDR1 is DFQATT and CDR2 is SNEGSKA (reference sequence). DNA of the CDR3: TGCAGTGCTCCGGACAGGGGGAAGAACACCGGGGAGCTGTTTTTT. This translates into CSAPDRGKNTGELFF.